A selection of T cell receptor beta chains follows, all from one sample in a study of blood T cells in healthy people across ages. TCRdb independently ran MiXCR on the 5' RACE reads; one entry per CDR3 protein. The sample has roughly 900,000 distinct CDR3 sequences; 40% to 60% are singletons. Material for sequencing was blood. The receptors shown here come from a man younger than 45 in good health. The CDR3 runs from the conserved cysteine through the conserved F or W. D genes are given only for firm matches. Not all rows give a size; the values are once, few, many and, for expanded clones, a class.

d_gene,abundance,j_gene,v_gene,CDR3aa
.,.,TRBJ2-3,TRBV6-2/TRBV6-3,CASSYEGDTQYF
TRBD1,.,TRBJ1-5,TRBV20-1,CSAARQGPSNQPQHF
TRBD1,once,TRBJ1-1,TRBV5-1,CASSWGDSYTEAFF
TRBD1,.,TRBJ2-7,TRBV29-1,CSVEDPGGEQYF
.,.,TRBJ2-6,TRBV11-2,CASSQRIYGANVLTF
TRBD1,once,TRBJ1-2,TRBV28,CASNSRDRGHGYTF
TRBD2,few,TRBJ2-3,TRBV7-2,CASSSRTSGVFGDTQYF
TRBD1,.,TRBJ1-5,TRBV24-1,CATSDPDRGDQPQHF
TRBD2,few,TRBJ2-5,TRBV24-1,CATSDLRGLARGQETQYF
.,few,TRBJ2-3,TRBV28,CASSLPMAGADTQYF
.,few,TRBJ1-2,TRBV6-1,CASNPWAVYGYTF
.,.,TRBJ2-1,TRBV6-1,CASSVRLGESNEQFF
TRBD1,.,TRBJ2-7,TRBV6-5,CASSPAARQGYEQYF
.,.,TRBJ1-4,TRBV7-2,CASSVVSGRGLFF
TRBD1,.,TRBJ1-5,TRBV4-3,CASSRDRGRNQPQHF
.,.,TRBJ2-3,TRBV4-1,CASSQERASDPTGQYF
.,.,TRBJ2-1,TRBV5-1,CASSLIVAKEEQFF
.,few,TRBJ1-6,TRBV4-3,CASSQERMNSPLHF
.,many,TRBJ2-3,TRBV6-2/TRBV6-3,CASSYSPEGTDTQYF
.,.,TRBJ1-2,TRBV7-3,CASSRFAGEEAHGYTF
.,once,TRBJ2-4,TRBV12-3/TRBV12-4,CASSLDGQNVQYF
TRBD2,few,TRBJ2-5,TRBV6-6,CASRLLAEETQYF
.,.,TRBJ2-7,TRBV29-1,CSVDRGDSYEQYF
TRBD1,.,TRBJ2-7,TRBV20-1,CSARPSTGWYEQYF
.,.,TRBJ2-6,TRBV27,CASSTRSRGGGANVLTF
.,.,TRBJ2-5,TRBV20-1,CSASGWETQYF